Shown below are 5 T cell receptor beta chains from a single sample sequenced in a study of CD8 T cells in Susac syndrome. RNA, at about 0.5 to 1 ug, was reverse transcribed with random hexamers. TCRdb reprocessed the immunoSEQ multiplex PCR reads with MiXCR, giving one entry per CDR3 protein. The top ten hold around 0.16% of the sample, which has around 170,000 distinct CDR3 sequences, roughly 94% seen once. Input material: CD8+ T cells from PBMCs. These receptors came from a human donor with Susac syndrome.

The chain joins TRBV27 to TRBJ1-6, with D hard to call. CDR3 length: 13 amino acids. Per the germline V gene, CDR1 is MNHEY and CDR2 is SMNVEV (reference sequence). Trimming shortened V by 5 bases and J by 10 bases, and 12 bases separated the two germline ends. CDR3 loop: CASSLQIGSPLHF. CDR3 coding DNA: TGTGCCAGCAGTCTTCAAATAGGGTCACCCCTCCACTTT.

The chain is built from TRBV2 and TRBJ1-4, with a weak D call TRBD1 (6 bases). Trimming shortened V by 7 bases and J by 3 bases, and 12 bases separated the two germline ends. Per germline, CDR1 SNHLY and CDR2 FYNNEI. This CDR3 has 14 residues. Here the CDR3 reads CASKLTGSNEKLFF. The CDR3 coding sequence is TGTGCCAGCAAATTGACAGGATCTAATGAAAAACTGTTTTTT.

The chain carries TRBV28 and TRBJ1-5; 11 nucleotides line up with TRBD1. CDR3 length: 14 residues. V dropped 6 bases and J dropped 6; count of bases not matched to a gene: 4. Germline V lookup: CDR1 MDHEN, CDR2 SYDVKM. Here the CDR3 reads CASSKGQGGQPQHF. In nucleotides, the CDR3 is TGTGCCAGCAGCAAGGGACAGGGGGGTCAGCCCCAGCATTTT.

This rearrangement joins TRBV30 to TRBJ2-7; maybe TRBD1 (6 bases). CDR1 is GTSNPN and CDR2 is SVGIG in the germline V gene (reference sequence). The length of the CDR3 is 12 residues. Trimming cost V 8 bases and J 2 bases, with 13 bases left between them. This chain's CDR3 is CAGGRAAYEQYF. CDR3 DNA sequence: TGTGCCGGGGGCAGGGCCGCCTACGAGCAGTACTTC.

This sequence joins TRBV20-1 and TRBJ2-7; D ambiguous. Germline assignment: CDR1 DFQATT and CDR2 SNEGSKA (reference sequence). Trimming left V 6 bases short and J 2 bases short, with 17 bases between. The CDR3 has 14 residues. DNA for the CDR3: TGCAGTGCCCTGACACGTCTCCGGGCCTACGAGCAGTACTTC. As protein: CSALTRLRAYEQYF.